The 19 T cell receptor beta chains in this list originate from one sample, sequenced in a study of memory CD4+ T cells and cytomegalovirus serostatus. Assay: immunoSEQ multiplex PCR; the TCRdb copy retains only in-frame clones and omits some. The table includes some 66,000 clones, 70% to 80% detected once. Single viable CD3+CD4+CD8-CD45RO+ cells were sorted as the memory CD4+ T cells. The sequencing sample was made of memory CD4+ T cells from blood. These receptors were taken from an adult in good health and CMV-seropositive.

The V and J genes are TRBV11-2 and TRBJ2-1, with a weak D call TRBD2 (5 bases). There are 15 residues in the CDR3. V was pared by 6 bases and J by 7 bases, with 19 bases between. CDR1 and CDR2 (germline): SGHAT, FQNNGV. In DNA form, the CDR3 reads TGTGCCAGCAGGTTGGCTAGCTTTACCAGAAATGAGCAGTTCTTC. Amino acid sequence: CASRLASFTRNEQFF.

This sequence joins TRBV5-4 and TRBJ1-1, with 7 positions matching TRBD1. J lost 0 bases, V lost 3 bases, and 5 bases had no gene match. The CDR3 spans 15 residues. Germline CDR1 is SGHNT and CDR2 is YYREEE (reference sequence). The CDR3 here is CASSSKQGMNTEAFF. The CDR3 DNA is TGTGCCAGCAGCTCAAAACAGGGGATGAACACTGAAGCTTTCTTT.

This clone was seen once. CDR3 residues: CGDREINQETQYF. The CDR3 bases are TGCGGCGACAGGGAAATTAACCAAGAGACCCAGTACTTC. The chain couples TRBV29-1 to TRBJ2-5, with 7 bases fitting TRBD1. Germline CDR1 reads SQVTM; CDR2 reads ANQGSEA. This CDR3 spans 13 amino acids.

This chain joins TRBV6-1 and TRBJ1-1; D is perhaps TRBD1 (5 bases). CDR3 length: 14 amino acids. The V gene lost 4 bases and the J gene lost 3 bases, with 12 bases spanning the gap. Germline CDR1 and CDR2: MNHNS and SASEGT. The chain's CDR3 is CASSARGGDTEAFF. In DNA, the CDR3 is TGTGCCAGCAGTGCCCGGGGGGGGGACACTGAAGCTTTCTTT.

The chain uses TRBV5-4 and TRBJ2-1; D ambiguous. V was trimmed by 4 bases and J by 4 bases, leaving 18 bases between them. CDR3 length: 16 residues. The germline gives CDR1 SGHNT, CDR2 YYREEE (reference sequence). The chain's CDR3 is CASSRSPAGVYNEQFF. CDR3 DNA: TGTGCCAGCAGCCGGAGTCCGGCTGGGGTGTACAATGAGCAGTTCTTC.

CDR3: CASSLDLGAGYEQYF. CDR3 nucleotide sequence: TGTGCCAGCAGCTTAGATTTAGGGGCCGGCTACGAGCAGTACTTC. This chain joins TRBV11-2 and TRBJ2-7, with a tentative D call TRBD1 (5 bases). The CDR3 spans 15 residues. Trimming cost V 0 bases and J 3 bases, with 12 bases left between them. From germline, CDR1 is SGHAT and CDR2 FQNNGV.

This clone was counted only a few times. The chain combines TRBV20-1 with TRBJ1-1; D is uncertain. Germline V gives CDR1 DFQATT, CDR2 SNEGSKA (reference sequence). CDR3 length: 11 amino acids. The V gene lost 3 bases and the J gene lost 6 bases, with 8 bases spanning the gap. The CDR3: CSASLFSEAFF. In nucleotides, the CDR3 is TGCAGTGCTAGTTTGTTTTCTGAAGCTTTCTTT.

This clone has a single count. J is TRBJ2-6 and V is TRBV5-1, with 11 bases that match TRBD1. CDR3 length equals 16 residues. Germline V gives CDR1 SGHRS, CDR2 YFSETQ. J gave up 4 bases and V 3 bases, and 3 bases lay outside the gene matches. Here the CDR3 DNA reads TGCGCCAGCAGCTGGACAGGGGGCGCCGGGGCCAACGTCCTGACTTTC. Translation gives CASSWTGGAGANVLTF.

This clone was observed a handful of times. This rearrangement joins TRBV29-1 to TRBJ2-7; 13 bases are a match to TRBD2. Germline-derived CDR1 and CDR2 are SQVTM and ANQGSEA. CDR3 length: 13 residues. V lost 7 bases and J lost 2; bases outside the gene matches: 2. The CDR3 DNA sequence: TGCAGCGCCGGGACTAGCGGGGCCTACGAGCAGTACTTC. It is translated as CSAGTSGAYEQYF.

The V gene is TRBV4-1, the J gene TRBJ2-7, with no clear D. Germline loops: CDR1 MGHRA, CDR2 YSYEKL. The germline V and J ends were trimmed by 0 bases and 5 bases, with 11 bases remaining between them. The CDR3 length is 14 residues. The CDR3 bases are TGCGCCAGCAGCCAAGATAAGGGCACGGACGAGCAGTACTTC. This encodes CASSQDKGTDEQYF.

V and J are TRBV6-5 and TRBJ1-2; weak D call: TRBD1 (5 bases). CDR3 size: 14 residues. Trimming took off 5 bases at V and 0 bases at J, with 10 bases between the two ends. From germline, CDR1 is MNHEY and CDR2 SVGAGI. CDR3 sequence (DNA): TGTGCCAGCAGTGGACAAGCAACTAACTATGGCTACACCTTC. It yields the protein CASSGQATNYGYTF.

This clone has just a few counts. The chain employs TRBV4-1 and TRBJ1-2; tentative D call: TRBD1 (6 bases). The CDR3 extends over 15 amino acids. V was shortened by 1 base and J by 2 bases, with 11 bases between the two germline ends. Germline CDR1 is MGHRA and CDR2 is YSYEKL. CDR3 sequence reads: CASSQGLGTNYGYTF. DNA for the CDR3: TGCGCCAGCAGCCAAGGGTTGGGGACAAACTATGGCTACACCTTC.

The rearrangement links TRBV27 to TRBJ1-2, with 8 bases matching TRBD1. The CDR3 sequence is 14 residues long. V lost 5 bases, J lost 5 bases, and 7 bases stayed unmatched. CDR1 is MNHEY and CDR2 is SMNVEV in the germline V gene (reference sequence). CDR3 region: CASSLRGPGYGYTF. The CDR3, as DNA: TGTGCCAGCAGTCTCAGGGGGCCGGGGTATGGCTACACCTTC.

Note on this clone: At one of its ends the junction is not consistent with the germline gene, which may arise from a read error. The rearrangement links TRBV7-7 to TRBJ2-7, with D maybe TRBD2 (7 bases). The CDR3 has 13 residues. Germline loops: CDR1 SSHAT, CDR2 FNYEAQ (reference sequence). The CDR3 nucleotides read TGTGCTAGCAGCTTAGGGGGGGGCTACGAGCAGTACTTC. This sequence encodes CASSLGGGYEQYF.

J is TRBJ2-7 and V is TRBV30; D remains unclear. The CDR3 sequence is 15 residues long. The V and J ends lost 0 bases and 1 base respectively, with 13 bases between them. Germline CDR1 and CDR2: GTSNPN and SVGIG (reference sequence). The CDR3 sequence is CAWSVDPLRSYEQYF. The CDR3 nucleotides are TGTGCCTGGAGTGTAGATCCCCTTAGATCCTACGAGCAGTACTTC. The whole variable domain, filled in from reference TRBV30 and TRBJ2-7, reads SQTIHQWPATLVQPVGSPLSLECTVEGTSNPNLYWYRQAAGRGLQLLFYSVGIGQISSEVPQNLSASRPQDRQFILSSKKLLLSDSGFYLCAWSVDPLRSYEQYFGPGTRLTVT.

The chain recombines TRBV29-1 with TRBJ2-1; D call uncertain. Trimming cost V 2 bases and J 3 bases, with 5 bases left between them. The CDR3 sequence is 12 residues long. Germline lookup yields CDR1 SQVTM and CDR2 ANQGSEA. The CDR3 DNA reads TGCAGCGTTGAACAGCGCTACAATGAGCAGTTCTTC. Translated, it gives CSVEQRYNEQFF.

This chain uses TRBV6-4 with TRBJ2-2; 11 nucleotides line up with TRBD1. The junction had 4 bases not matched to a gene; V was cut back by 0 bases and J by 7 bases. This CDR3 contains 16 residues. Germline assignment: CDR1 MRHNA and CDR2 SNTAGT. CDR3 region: CASSDSWTGGFGELFF. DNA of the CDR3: TGTGCCAGCAGTGACTCATGGACAGGGGGCTTCGGGGAGCTGTTTTTT.

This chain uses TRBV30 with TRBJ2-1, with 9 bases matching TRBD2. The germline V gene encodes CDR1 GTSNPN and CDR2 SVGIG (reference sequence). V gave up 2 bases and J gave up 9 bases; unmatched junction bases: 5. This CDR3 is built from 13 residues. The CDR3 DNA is TGTGCCTGGAGTATGGGACTAGCATCTGAGCAGTTCTTC. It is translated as CAWSMGLASEQFF. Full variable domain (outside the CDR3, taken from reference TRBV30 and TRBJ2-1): SQTIHQWPATLVQPVGSPLSLECTVEGTSNPNLYWYRQAAGRGLQLLFYSVGIGQISSEVPQNLSASRPQDRQFILSSKKLLLSDSGFYLCAWSMGLASEQFFGPGTRLTVL.

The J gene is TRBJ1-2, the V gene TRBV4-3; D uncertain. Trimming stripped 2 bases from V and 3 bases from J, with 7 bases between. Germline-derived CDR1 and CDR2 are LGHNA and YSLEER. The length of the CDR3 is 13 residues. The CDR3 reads CASSQSIYYGYTF. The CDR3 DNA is TGCGCCAGCAGCCAATCCATCTACTATGGCTACACCTTC.